The 25 T cell receptor beta chains in this list originate from one sample, sequenced in a study of CD8+ T cells in alopecia areata. Described treatment: oral pan-JAK inhibitor, 5-10 mg twice daily. RNA extraction and reverse transcription yielded cDNA as sequencing template. Here immunoSEQ multiplex PCR was the method, and the copy in TCRdb shows in-frame clones only, minus some. The table records 150,000 to 200,000 clones, more than 55% of them present only once. The input for sequencing was CD4+ T cells sorted from blood, taken at week 49, from a patient treated with tofacitinib. These receptors were collected from a human donor with alopecia areata.

This rearrangement joins TRBV7-2 to TRBJ2-5; TRBD2 agrees at 9 bases. Trimming at V came to 2 bases and at J to 4 bases, leaving 11 bases not matched to a gene. This CDR3 spans 17 amino acids. Germline V lookup: CDR1 SGHTA, CDR2 FQGNSA. DNA for the CDR3: TGTGCCAGCAGCTTAATCCAGAGCGGGGGGACCCGAGAGACCCAGTACTTC. As protein: CASSLIQSGGTRETQYF.

The DNA of the CDR3 is TGTGCCTGGAGGGACAGGAGACGTAACACCGGGGAGCTGTTTTTT. Amino acid sequence: CAWRDRRRNTGELFF. The V call is TRBV30, the J call TRBJ2-2, with 7 positions matching TRBD1. CDR3 size: 15 residues. The junction had 6 bases not matched to a gene; V was cut back by 3 bases and J by 2 bases. In germline, CDR1 is GTSNPN, CDR2 SVGIG (reference sequence).

The J gene is TRBJ2-4, the V gene TRBV6-6, with D perhaps being TRBD1 or TRBD2 (6 bases each). V lost 7 bases, J lost 6 bases, and 16 bases lay in between. CDR3 length: 14 residues. Germline V lookup: CDR1 MNHNY, CDR2 SVGAGI (reference sequence). The DNA of the CDR3 is TGTGCCAGCACGGACTCGGGGGCTAGAAACATTCAGTACTTC. Translated, it gives CASTDSGARNIQYF.

This clone was observed a handful of times. The CDR3 here is CASRSRDLPQHF. Here the CDR3 DNA reads TGTGCCAGCAGGTCTCGTGATTTGCCCCAGCATTTT. The V call is TRBV2, the J call TRBJ1-5, with D unresolved. V shed 6 bases and J shed 9 bases, with 12 bases lying between them. This CDR3 spans 12 amino acids. Germline CDR1 reads SNHLY; CDR2 reads FYNNEI.

The V gene is TRBV5-6, the J gene TRBJ1-1; 7 bases agree with TRBD1. The V gene's germline CDR1 is SGHDT and CDR2 YYEEEE. Trimming cost V 3 bases and J 6 bases; bases outside gene matches: 11. The length of the CDR3 is 15 residues. CDR3 sequence reads: CASSSTVVQGAEAFF. The CDR3 bases are TGTGCCAGCAGCTCGACAGTGGTCCAGGGGGCTGAAGCTTTCTTT.

This clone was seen only a few times. J is TRBJ1-6 and V is TRBV5-1, with 7 bases fitting TRBD1. The V gene end was trimmed by 4 bases and the J gene end by 6 bases; junction bases not matched to a gene: 7. The CDR3 sequence is 15 residues long. Germline V lookup: CDR1 SGHRS, CDR2 YFSETQ. The CDR3 loop is CASSSDRAGNSPLHF. The CDR3 coding sequence is TGCGCCAGCAGCAGCGACAGGGCGGGTAATTCACCCCTCCACTTT.

The rearrangement joins TRBV5-1 to TRBJ1-1; D call uncertain. V was clipped by 6 bases and J by 2 bases, with 11 bases between them. The length of the CDR3 is 13 residues. Germline V gene lookup returns CDR1 SGHRS and CDR2 YFSETQ. CDR3 coding DNA: TGCGCCAGCACCCGAAATCTTAACACTGAAGCTTTCTTT. Amino acids: CASTRNLNTEAFF.

The chain carries TRBV2 and TRBJ2-5; D is unclear. Germline V gene lookup returns CDR1 SNHLY and CDR2 FYNNEI. The CDR3 contains 13 residues. V lost 6 bases to trimming and J lost 2 bases, with 10 bases between them. CDR3 sequence reads: CASSGDAQETQYF. Here the CDR3 DNA reads TGTGCCAGCAGCGGAGACGCACAAGAGACCCAGTACTTC.

The rearrangement joins TRBV7-2 to TRBJ1-5, with D possibly being TRBD1 (5 bases). This CDR3 comprises 15 residues. The germline gives CDR1 SGHTA, CDR2 FQGNSA. V was clipped by 5 bases and J by 6 bases, with 17 bases between them. In DNA, the CDR3 is TGTGCCAGCAGCCCCTACAGGTCCCAGAGTCAGCCCCAGCATTTT. Protein product: CASSPYRSQSQPQHF. The full variable domain, its missing parts supplied by reference TRBV7-2 and TRBJ1-5, is GAGVSQSPSNKVTEKGKDVELRCDPISGHTALYWYRQSLGQGLEFLIYFQGNSAPDKSGLPSDRFSAERTGGSVSTLTIQRTQQEDSAVYLCASSPYRSQSQPQHFGDGTRLSIL.

The chain combines TRBV7-9 with TRBJ1-6; D might be TRBD1 (6 bases). CDR3 length: 18 residues. V was clipped by 1 base and J by 9 bases, with 22 bases between them. From germline, CDR1 is SEHNR and CDR2 FQNEAQ (reference sequence). The chain's CDR3 is CASSLDALGGRYGSPLHF. CDR3 bases: TGTGCCAGCAGCTTAGATGCGTTAGGGGGGCGGTATGGTTCACCCCTCCACTTT.

The V call is TRBV28, the J call TRBJ1-1; D not certain. The germline V and J ends were trimmed by 4 bases and 3 bases, with 6 bases remaining between them. The CDR3 length is 12 residues. CDR1 and CDR2 (germline): MDHEN, SYDVKM. This CDR3 is CASSSADTEAFF. The CDR3 nucleotides are TGTGCCAGCAGTTCCGCGGACACTGAAGCTTTCTTT. The complete variable domain, with remaining parts taken from reference TRBV28 and TRBJ1-1, reads DVKVTQSSRYLVKRTGEKVFLECVQDMDHENMFWYRQDPGLGLRLIYFSYDVKMKEKGDIPEGYSVSREKKERFSLILESASTNQTSMYLCASSSADTEAFFGQGTRLTVV.

In DNA, the CDR3 is TGTGCCAGCAGCTTTGGGACAGAGAGTGAAGCTTTCTTT. Translation gives CASSFGTESEAFF. The rearrangement joins TRBV7-2 to TRBJ1-1; 7 nucleotides line up with TRBD1. The CDR3 totals 13 residues. V was clipped by 3 bases and J by 7 bases; unmatched bases: 5. Per the germline V gene, CDR1 is SGHTA and CDR2 is FQGNSA.

In its sample, this clone was seen once. V gene TRBV25-1 combines with J gene TRBJ1-1; D uncertain. CDR1 is MGHDK and CDR2 is SYGVNS in the germline V gene. V lost 4 bases to trimming and J lost 4 bases, with 10 bases between them. The CDR3 spans 13 residues. The CDR3 reads CASSGRRGTEAFF. The CDR3 DNA is TGTGCCAGCAGTGGGCGCAGAGGCACTGAAGCTTTCTTT.

The V gene is TRBV14, the J gene TRBJ2-7; D gene unclear. Germline CDR1 reads SGHDN; CDR2 reads FVKESK. The CDR3 loop spans 13 amino acids. V lost 1 base, J lost 4 bases, and 8 bases lay in between. The CDR3 here is CASSQGSGYEQYF. The DNA for the CDR3 is TGTGCCAGCAGCCAAGGTTCTGGGTACGAGCAGTACTTC.

V gene TRBV5-1 combines with J gene TRBJ2-1, with D tentatively TRBD1 (6 bases). The CDR3 contains 13 residues. Germline V CDR1 and CDR2: SGHRS, YFSETQ. The V end lost 4 bases, the J end lost 6 bases, and 11 bases lay between the germline ends. CDR3 DNA: TGCGCCAGCAGCATCCAGGGGTCCAATGAGCAGTTCTTC. Protein sequence: CASSIQGSNEQFF.

The V gene is TRBV29-1, the J gene TRBJ1-2; 7 bases fit TRBD1. The CDR3 has 13 residues. Trimming took 3 bases from V and 8 from J; bases not matched to a gene: 9. In germline, CDR1 is SQVTM, CDR2 ANQGSEA. The CDR3 DNA is TGCAGCGTTGAGAAGGACAGGCCGGCAGGCTACACCTTC. Its protein is CSVEKDRPAGYTF. The full variable domain, completed using reference TRBV29-1 and TRBJ1-2, is SAVISQKPSRDICQRGTSLTIQCQVDSQVTMMFWYRQQPGQSLTLIATANQGSEATYESGFVIDKFPISRPNLTFSTLTVSNMSPEDSSIYLCSVEKDRPAGYTFGSGTRLTVV.

V is TRBV29-1 and J is TRBJ2-4; tentatively, D is TRBD2 (5 bases). The germline V and J ends were trimmed by 3 bases and 6 bases, with 15 bases remaining between them. The germline V gene has CDR1 SQVTM and CDR2 ANQGSEA. This CDR3 comprises 14 residues. The CDR3 is CSVEAPGVGNIQYF. CDR3 DNA sequence: TGCAGCGTTGAGGCGCCCGGGGTTGGAAACATTCAGTACTTC.

The chain carries TRBV2 and TRBJ1-1; TRBD1 might be the D (5 bases). Trimming cost V 6 bases and J 1 base, with 12 bases left between them. This CDR3 spans 14 amino acids. The germline gives CDR1 SNHLY, CDR2 FYNNEI. CDR3 sequence (DNA): TGTGCCAGCAGCCCCGAGGGGCGGAACACTGAAGCTTTCTTT. Protein: CASSPEGRNTEAFF.

The chain carries TRBV5-1 and TRBJ2-4, with TRBD1 matching 8 bases. CDR1 SGHRS and CDR2 YFSETQ come from the germline V gene. Trimming cost V 0 bases and J 6 bases; bases outside gene matches: 2. The CDR3 runs 14 residues. Here the CDR3 DNA reads TGCGCCAGCAGCTTGGCGGACAGGGTAAACATTCAGTACTTC. Protein: CASSLADRVNIQYF.

CDR3 DNA: TGCAGCGTTGAAGATGAGTGGGGTAACGAGCAGTACTTC. This codes for CSVEDEWGNEQYF. J is TRBJ2-7 and V is TRBV29-1; D is undetermined. This CDR3 spans 13 amino acids. Between the trimmed V and J ends, which lost 0 bases and 5 bases, there was a span of 11 bases. Germline V gives CDR1 SQVTM, CDR2 ANQGSEA.

The DNA of the CDR3 is TGTGCCAGCAGCCCGGGACTAGCGGGGACCGCCCGCGATACGCAGTATTTT. As protein: CASSPGLAGTARDTQYF. This chain links TRBV11-2 with TRBJ2-3; TRBD2 matches 13 bases. The length of the CDR3 is 17 residues. From germline, CDR1 is SGHAT and CDR2 FQNNGV. V lost 5 bases and J lost 6; bases outside the gene matches: 11.

The V call is TRBV29-1, the J call TRBJ2-5; TRBD1 matches at 8 bases. V lost 4 bases to trimming and J lost 3 bases; unmatched junction nucleotides: 7. Germline V CDR1 and CDR2: SQVTM, ANQGSEA. The CDR3 length is 14 residues. DNA for the CDR3: TGCAGCGTTGTTACAGGGGGTACCAAAGAGACCCAGTACTTC. Translating it yields CSVVTGGTKETQYF.

V and J are TRBV18 and TRBJ2-1; D gene ambiguous. The CDR3 length is 16 residues. Germline CDR1 KGHSH, CDR2 LQKENI. The V end was cut by 0 bases, the J end by 6 bases, with 15 bases between. CDR3 bases: TGTGCCAGCTCACCACCTTCCACGTCAAATCGCAATGAGCAGTTCTTC. This translates into CASSPPSTSNRNEQFF.

This chain links TRBV7-9 with TRBJ1-1; D perhaps matches TRBD1 (5 bases). The CDR3 is made up of 14 amino acids. The ends were cut back, 1 base at V and 1 base at J, with 7 bases in the middle. Germline CDR1 is SEHNR and CDR2 is FQNEAQ (reference sequence). In nucleotides, the CDR3 is TGTGCCAGCAGCTTAGGCGGGGGGAACACTGAAGCTTTCTTT. Translating it yields CASSLGGGNTEAFF.

This clone was observed a few times. This chain uses TRBV29-1 with TRBJ2-5; D may be TRBD1 (6 bases). The CDR3 runs to 15 residues. Per germline, CDR1 SQVTM and CDR2 ANQGSEA. With 6 bases removed from V and 0 bases from J, the gap between germline ends came to 17 bases. The CDR3 DNA reads as TGCAGCGTCCGAGGTGGGGGCAGATACCAAGAGACCCAGTACTTC. It yields the protein CSVRGGGRYQETQYF.